This T cell receptor beta chain was recorded in a study of blood T cell repertoires in COVID-19. For the study at large: Sources were T cells, B-cell-depleted T cells, or PBMCs; the material itself was cDNA or gDNA.

In the original processing: Scientists estimated how many nucleated cells there were by amplifying reference gene primers. TCRdb's table, derived via immunoSEQ multiplex PCR, lists solely in-frame clones and lacks some. V and J calls and clone size are as listed in that table; D and trimming were resolved from the DNA. Among roughly 250,000 clones, about 85% were seen once, and the ten largest hold approximately 7.9%. What was sequenced was peripheral blood. This sequence originates from a man in his fifties or sixties who had recovered from COVID-19.

The CDR3 here is CASSRAGGSSYEQYF. The CDR3 bases are TGTGCCAGCAGCCGAGCGGGGGGGAGCTCCTACGAGCAGTACTTC. The chain combines TRBV9 with TRBJ2-7; 10 bases agree with TRBD2. The J segment lost 0 bases and the V segment lost 4 bases, leaving 4 bases of the junction unmatched. The V gene's germline CDR1 is SGDLS and CDR2 YYNGEE. The length of the CDR3 is 15 residues.